This TCR beta chain came from a study of blood T cell repertoires in COVID-19. Original methodology: Reference gene primer amplification gave estimated nucleated cell counts. Only in-frame clones appear in the TCRdb table, and some are missing; sequencing was by immunoSEQ multiplex PCR. That table gives V, J and clone size, and the DNA gave D and trimming. The table lists around 250,000 clones, 75% to 95% of them singletons, with approximately 2.7% in the top ten. Residents of 24 US areas, aged about 18 to 95 years, made up the participants. Cohort placement rested on clinical history that participants reported themselves. Exposed study participants had met a COVID-19 case within 2 weeks before entry. Between the trimmed V and J ends, which lost 0 bases and 3 bases, there was a span of 7 bases. The CDR3 contains 13 residues. From germline, CDR1 is SGDLS and CDR2 YYNGEE.

The sequenced sample was PBMCs or T cells enriched from blood (not recorded which). This sequence originates from a man between 40 and 49 years old who had been exposed to COVID-19. The chain combines TRBV9 with TRBJ2-7; unclear D gene. For the CDR3, the DNA is TGTGCCAGCAGCGTAGGGTACAGCTACGAGCAGTACTTC. Its protein product is CASSVGYSYEQYF.